This T cell receptor beta chain was recorded in a study of T cells after yellow fever vaccination. Whole-study findings and limits: Most primary-vaccination clones reappeared after the booster (about 95% CD4, 88% CD8). CD4 and CD8 compartments shared a small share of clonotypes.

Via MiXCR, TCRdb re-called the 5' RACE reads, giving one row per CDR3 protein. The sample lists 150,000 to 200,000 distinct CDR3 sequences, around 7% occurring once. Per the germline V gene, CDR1 is MNHEY and CDR2 is SVGAGI. CDR3 length: 13 amino acids. The junction had 10 bases not matched to a gene; V was cut back by 7 bases and J by 8 bases. With respect to this clonotype: Its antigen is unknown.

The sequence was collected from a man between 18 and 29 years old who received the YFV17D yellow fever vaccine. The V gene is TRBV6-5, the J gene TRBJ1-1; 7 positions match TRBD1. The sequencing used CD4+ T cells sorted from PBMCs, collected more than 4 days after the first yellow fever vaccination. The CDR3 DNA follows: TGTGCCAGCAACCCCCGGGACAGTGAAGAAGCTTTCTTT. Translated: CASNPRDSEEAFF.